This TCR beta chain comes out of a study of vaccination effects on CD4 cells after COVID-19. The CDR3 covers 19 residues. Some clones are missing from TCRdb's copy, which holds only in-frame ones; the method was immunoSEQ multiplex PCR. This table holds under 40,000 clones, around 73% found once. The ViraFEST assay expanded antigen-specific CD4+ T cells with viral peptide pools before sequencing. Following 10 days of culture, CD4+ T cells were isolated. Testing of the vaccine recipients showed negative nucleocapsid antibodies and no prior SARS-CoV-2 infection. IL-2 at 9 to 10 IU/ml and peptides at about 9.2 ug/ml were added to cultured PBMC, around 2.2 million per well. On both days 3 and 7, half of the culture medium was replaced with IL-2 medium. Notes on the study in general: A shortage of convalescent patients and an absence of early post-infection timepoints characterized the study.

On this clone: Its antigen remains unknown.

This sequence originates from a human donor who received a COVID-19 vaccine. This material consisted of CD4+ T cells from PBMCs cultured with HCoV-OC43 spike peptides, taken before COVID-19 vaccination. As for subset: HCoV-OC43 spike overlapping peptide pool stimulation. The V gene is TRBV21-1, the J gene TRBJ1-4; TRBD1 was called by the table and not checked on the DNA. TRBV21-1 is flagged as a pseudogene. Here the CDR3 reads CASSKVERTGVSTNEKLFF. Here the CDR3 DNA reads TGTGCCAGCAGCAAAGTCGAAAGGACAGGGGTATCAACTAATGAAAAACTGTTTTTT.